The 14 T cell receptor beta chains below were found in one sample sequenced in a study of T cell responses to AZD1222 COVID-19 vaccine. Assay: immunoSEQ multiplex PCR; the TCRdb copy retains only in-frame clones and omits some. This repertoire shows about 100,000 clones, 87% found once; its top ten account for 2.9%. Sequenced here: peripheral blood, sampled on day 0 of AZD1222 vaccination. These receptors were obtained from an adult in good health.

Concerning this clone: The junction shows a germline mismatch at one end, possibly a read error. The chain joins TRBV5-1 to TRBJ2-1; the match to TRBD2 covers 11 bases. CDR3 size: 19 residues. Germline V gene lookup returns CDR1 SGHRS and CDR2 YFSETQ. In DNA form, the CDR3 reads TGTGCCAGCAGCCGTGTAGCGGGAGGGCCCTCGGGGGAACTTTGGAAGCAGTTCTTC. Translating gives CASSRVAGGPSGELWKQFF.

Here the CDR3 DNA reads TGTGCCAGCAGCTTAGGCCGGGGACAGCATTACGAGCAGTACTTC. Translation: CASSLGRGQHYEQYF. The gene calls are TRBV7-2 and TRBJ2-7; 7 nucleotides align to TRBD1. With V trimmed by 1 base and J by 4 bases, 7 bases remained unmatched. This CDR3 has 15 residues. Germline CDR1 is SGHTA and CDR2 is FQGNSA.

The chain links TRBV7-8 to TRBJ1-1; 8 bases are shared with TRBD1. Germline V gene sequence: CDR1 SGHVS, CDR2 FQNEAQ. Trimming removed 5 bases from V and 2 bases from J; junction bases left unmatched: 13. CDR3 length: 17 amino acids. CDR3 residues: CASSNKAGGLTNTEAFF. The CDR3 nucleotides read TGTGCCAGCAGCAACAAAGCAGGGGGCCTGACAAACACTGAAGCTTTCTTT.

The chain has TRBV19 and TRBJ1-2; a weak D match, TRBD1 (6 bases). The V gene's germline CDR1 is LNHDA and CDR2 SQIVND (reference sequence). The CDR3 loop spans 14 amino acids. Trimming took 10 bases from V and 5 from J, leaving 20 bases between them. CDR3 amino acids: CATSDRHQLYGYTF. DNA for the CDR3: TGTGCCACTTCGGACAGACATCAATTGTATGGCTACACCTTC.

This clone appeared once. The genes are TRBV3-1 (or the pseudogene TRBV3-2) and TRBJ2-1; no definite D call. Per germline, CDR1 LGHDT and CDR2 YNNKEL (reference sequence). This CDR3 has 15 amino acids. Trimming took 0 bases from V and 7 from J, leaving 13 bases between them. The CDR3 DNA reads TGTGCCAGCAGCCAAGAGTCTGGCATGGGGAATGAGCAGTTCTTC. This codes for CASSQESGMGNEQFF.

The V and J genes are TRBV5-1 and TRBJ1-6; D uncertain. Trimming took off 0 bases at V and 8 bases at J, with 12 bases between the two ends. The CDR3 covers 15 residues. The germline V gene has CDR1 SGHRS and CDR2 YFSETQ. The CDR3 sequence is CASSLEPGGDSPLHF. The CDR3 DNA is TGCGCCAGCAGCTTGGAACCGGGTGGAGATTCACCCCTCCACTTT.

The CDR3 loop is CASSSDPGETQYF. In nucleotides, the CDR3 is TGTGCCAGCTCTTCCGACCCGGGAGAGACCCAGTACTTC. The rearrangement uses TRBV18 and TRBJ2-5; D gene ambiguous. Germline V gene sequence: CDR1 KGHSH, CDR2 LQKENI. Deletions cut 6 bases from V and 4 bases from J, with 12 bases between. The CDR3 runs 13 residues.

This clone has a single count. The chain carries TRBV4-3 and TRBJ2-2, with D perhaps matching TRBD2 (5 bases). V lost 6 bases and J lost 4, with 12 bases in between. This CDR3 contains 14 residues. Germline V gives CDR1 LGHNA, CDR2 YSLEER. This CDR3 reads CASRQDGITGELFF. CDR3 in DNA: TGCGCCAGCAGGCAGGACGGGATCACCGGGGAGCTGTTTTTT.

The chain has TRBV2 and TRBJ1-1; D may be TRBD1 (6 bases). V was cut by 6 bases and J by 1 base, with 12 bases left in between. CDR1 and CDR2 from the germline V gene are SNHLY and FYNNEI. This CDR3 is 14 amino acids long. The CDR3 sequence is CASRRGSGNTEAFF. The CDR3 nucleotides are TGTGCCAGCAGGAGGGGGTCTGGGAACACTGAAGCTTTCTTT.

The chain is built from TRBV7-3 and TRBJ2-2; D is possibly TRBD1 (5 bases). The CDR3 runs to 15 residues. V gave up 3 bases and J gave up 6 bases, with 14 bases separating them. Germline V gene data show CDR1 as SGHTA and CDR2 as FQGTGA. Written as DNA, the CDR3 is TGTGCCAGCAGCTTGGGGCAGGGTATGGCCGGGGAGCTGTTTTTT. It codes for CASSLGQGMAGELFF.

The chain couples TRBV19 to TRBJ1-2; 7 nucleotides line up with TRBD1. CDR3 length equals 13 residues. Losses at the gene ends were 4 bases for V and 5 bases for J; bases not matched to a gene: 4. Germline lookup yields CDR1 LNHDA and CDR2 SQIVND (reference sequence). CDR3 DNA: TGTGCCAGTAGTACCGACAGGGAGTATGGCTACACCTTC. This sequence encodes CASSTDREYGYTF.

The chain uses TRBV30 and TRBJ1-5; D gene ambiguous. Germline loops: CDR1 GTSNPN, CDR2 SVGIG (reference sequence). The CDR3 is made up of 14 amino acids. Trimming left V 7 bases short and J 0 bases short, with 13 bases between. The CDR3, as DNA: TGTGCCTCCTCAAGGCCCTTTAGCAATCAGCCCCAGCATTTT. Translation: CASSRPFSNQPQHF.

The chain couples TRBV9 to TRBJ1-2; 7 bases map to TRBD1. V lost 2 bases and J lost 8; bases outside the gene matches: 18. There are 17 residues in the CDR3. Germline V gives CDR1 SGDLS, CDR2 YYNGEE. CDR3 sequence (DNA): TGTGCCAGCAGCGTTTCTAGGACAGGCCACTCAAGTCAGGGCTACACCTTC. Protein: CASSVSRTGHSSQGYTF.

The chain recombines TRBV21-1 with TRBJ1-1; the table's D call, TRBD1, was not checked against the DNA. TRBV21-1 is a pseudogene. CDR3 length: 14 amino acids. DNA of the CDR3: TGTGCCAGCAGCAAGGGACAGGGGTTGACTGAAGCTTTCTTT. It codes for CASSKGQGLTEAFF.